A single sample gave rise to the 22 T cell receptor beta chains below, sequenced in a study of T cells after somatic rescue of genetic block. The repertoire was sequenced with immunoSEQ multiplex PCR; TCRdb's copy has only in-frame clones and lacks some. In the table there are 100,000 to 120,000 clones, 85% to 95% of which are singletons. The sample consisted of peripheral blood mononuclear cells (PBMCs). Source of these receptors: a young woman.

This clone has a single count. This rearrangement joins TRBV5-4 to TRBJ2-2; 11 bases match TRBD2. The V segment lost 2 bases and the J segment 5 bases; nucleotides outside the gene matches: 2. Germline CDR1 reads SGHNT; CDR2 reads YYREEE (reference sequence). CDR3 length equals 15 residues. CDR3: CASSFSGGDTGELFF. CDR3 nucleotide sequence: TGTGCCAGCAGCTTTAGCGGGGGGGATACCGGGGAGCTGTTTTTT.

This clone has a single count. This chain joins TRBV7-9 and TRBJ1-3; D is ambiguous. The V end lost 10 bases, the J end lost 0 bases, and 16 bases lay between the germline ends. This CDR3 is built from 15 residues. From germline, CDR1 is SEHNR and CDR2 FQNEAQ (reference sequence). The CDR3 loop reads CATPTDPHSGNTIYF. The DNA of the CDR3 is TGTGCCACCCCGACTGATCCGCACTCTGGAAACACCATATATTTT.

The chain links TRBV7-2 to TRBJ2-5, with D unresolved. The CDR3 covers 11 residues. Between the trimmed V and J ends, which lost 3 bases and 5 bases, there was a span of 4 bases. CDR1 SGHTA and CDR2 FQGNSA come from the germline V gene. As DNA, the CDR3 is TGTGCCAGCAGCTTTTTGGAGACCCAGTACTTC. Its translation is CASSFLETQYF.

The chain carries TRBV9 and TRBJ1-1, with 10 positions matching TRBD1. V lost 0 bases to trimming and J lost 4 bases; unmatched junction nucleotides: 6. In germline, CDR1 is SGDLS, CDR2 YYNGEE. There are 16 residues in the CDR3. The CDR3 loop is CASSVADRGVRTEAFF. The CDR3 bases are TGTGCCAGCAGCGTAGCGGACAGGGGGGTTCGCACTGAAGCTTTCTTT.

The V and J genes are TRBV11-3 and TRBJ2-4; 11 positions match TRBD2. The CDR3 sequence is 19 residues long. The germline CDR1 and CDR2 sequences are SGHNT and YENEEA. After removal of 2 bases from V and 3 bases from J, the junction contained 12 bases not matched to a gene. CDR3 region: CASSLRLAGPSGGKNIQYF. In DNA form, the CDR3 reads TGTGCCAGCAGCTTAAGACTAGCGGGGCCCAGTGGGGGCAAAAACATTCAGTACTTC.

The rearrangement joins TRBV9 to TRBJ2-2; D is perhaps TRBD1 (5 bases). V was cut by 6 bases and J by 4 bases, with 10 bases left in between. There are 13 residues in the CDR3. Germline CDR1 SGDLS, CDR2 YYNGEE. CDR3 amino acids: CASKGESTGELFF. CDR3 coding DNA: TGTGCCAGCAAAGGGGAAAGCACCGGGGAGCTGTTTTTT.

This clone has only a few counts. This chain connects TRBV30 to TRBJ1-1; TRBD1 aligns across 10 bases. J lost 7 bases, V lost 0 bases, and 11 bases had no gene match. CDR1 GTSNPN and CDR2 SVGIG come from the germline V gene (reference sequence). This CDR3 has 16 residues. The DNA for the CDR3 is TGTGCCTGGAGTGTTCCGGGACAGGGGAACTGGGGTGAAGCTTTCTTT. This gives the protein CAWSVPGQGNWGEAFF. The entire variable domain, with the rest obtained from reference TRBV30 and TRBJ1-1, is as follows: SQTIHQWPATLVQPVGSPLSLECTVEGTSNPNLYWYRQAAGRGLQLLFYSVGIGQISSEVPQNLSASRPQDRQFILSSKKLLLSDSGFYLCAWSVPGQGNWGEAFFGQGTRLTVV.

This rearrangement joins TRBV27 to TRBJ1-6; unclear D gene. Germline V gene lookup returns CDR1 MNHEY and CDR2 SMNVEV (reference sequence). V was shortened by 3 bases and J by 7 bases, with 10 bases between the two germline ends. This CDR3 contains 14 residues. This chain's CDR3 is CASSFGQFNSPLHF. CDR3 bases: TGTGCCAGCAGTTTTGGGCAGTTCAATTCACCCCTCCACTTT.

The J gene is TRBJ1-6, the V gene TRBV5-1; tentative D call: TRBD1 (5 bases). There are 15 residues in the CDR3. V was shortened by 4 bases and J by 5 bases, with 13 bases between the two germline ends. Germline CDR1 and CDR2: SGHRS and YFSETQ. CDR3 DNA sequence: TGCGCCAGCAGCCTCGGGACTCTCCATAATTCACCCCTCCACTTT. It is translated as CASSLGTLHNSPLHF.

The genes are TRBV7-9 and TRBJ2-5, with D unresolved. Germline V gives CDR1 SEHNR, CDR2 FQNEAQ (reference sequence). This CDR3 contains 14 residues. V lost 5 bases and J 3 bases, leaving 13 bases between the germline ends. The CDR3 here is CASSPGTVKETQYF. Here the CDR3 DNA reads TGTGCCAGCAGCCCTGGCACAGTCAAAGAGACCCAGTACTTC. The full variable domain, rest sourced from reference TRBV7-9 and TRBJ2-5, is DTGVSQNPRHKITKRGQNVTFRCDPISEHNRLYWYRQTLGQGPEFLTYFQNEAQLEKSRLLSDRFSAERPKGSFSTLEIQRTEQGDSAMYLCASSPGTVKETQYFGPGTRLLVL.

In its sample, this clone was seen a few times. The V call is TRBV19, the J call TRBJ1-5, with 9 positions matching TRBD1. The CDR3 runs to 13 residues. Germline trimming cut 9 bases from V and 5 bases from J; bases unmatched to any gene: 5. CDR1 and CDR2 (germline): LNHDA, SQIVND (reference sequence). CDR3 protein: CASRTGGDQPQHF. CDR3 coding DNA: TGTGCCAGCCGTACAGGGGGCGATCAGCCCCAGCATTTT. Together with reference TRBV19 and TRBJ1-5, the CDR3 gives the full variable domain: DGGITQSPKYLFRKEGQNVTLSCEQNLNHDAMYWYRQDPGQGLRLIYYSQIVNDFQKGDIAEGYSVSREKKESFPLTVTSAQKNPTAFYLCASRTGGDQPQHFGDGTRLSIL.

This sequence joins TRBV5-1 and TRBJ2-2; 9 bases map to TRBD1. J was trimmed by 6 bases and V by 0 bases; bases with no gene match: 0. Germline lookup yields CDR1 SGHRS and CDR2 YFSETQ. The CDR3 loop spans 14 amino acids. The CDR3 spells CASSLGTGAGELFF. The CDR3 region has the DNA TGCGCCAGCAGCTTGGGGACAGGGGCCGGGGAGCTGTTTTTT.

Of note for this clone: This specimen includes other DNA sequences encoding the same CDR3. CDR3 in DNA: TGTGCCAGCTCACCACCGGGACAGGGTAATGAAAAACTGTTTTTT. Translation gives CASSPPGQGNEKLFF. The V gene is TRBV18, the J gene TRBJ1-4; 9 nucleotides line up with TRBD1. Germline assignment: CDR1 KGHSH and CDR2 LQKENI. The CDR3 has 15 residues. The V gene end was trimmed by 0 bases and the J gene end by 4 bases; junction bases not matched to a gene: 0.

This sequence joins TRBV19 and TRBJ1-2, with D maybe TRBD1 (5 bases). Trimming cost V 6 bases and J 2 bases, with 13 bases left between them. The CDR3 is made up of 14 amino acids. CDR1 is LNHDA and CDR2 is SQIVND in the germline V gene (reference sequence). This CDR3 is CASSLTPGNYGYTF. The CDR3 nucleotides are TGTGCCAGTAGCCTGACCCCAGGGAACTATGGCTACACCTTC.

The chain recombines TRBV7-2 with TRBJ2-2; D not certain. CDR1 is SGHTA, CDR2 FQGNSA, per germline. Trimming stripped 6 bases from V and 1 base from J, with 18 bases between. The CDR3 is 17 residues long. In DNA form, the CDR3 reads TGTGCCAGCAGATCTTTCGGTAGCTGGATGAACACCGGGGAGCTGTTTTTT. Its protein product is CASRSFGSWMNTGELFF.

CDR3 protein: CASSPGVAGYNEQFF. CDR3 bases: TGCGCCAGCAGCCCCGGGGTAGCGGGGTACAATGAGCAGTTCTTC. J is TRBJ2-1 and V is TRBV4-3; TRBD2 aligns across 8 bases. The CDR3 is made up of 15 amino acids. V shed 4 bases, J shed 4 bases, and the junction held 6 bases outside the gene matches. Germline CDR1 and CDR2: LGHNA and YSLEER.

CDR3 region: CASTRRTTETQYF. In DNA form, the CDR3 reads TGTGCCAGCACCCGACGGACTACAGAGACCCAGTACTTC. This sequence joins TRBV2 and TRBJ2-5, with TRBD2 as a possible D gene (6 bases). Germline CDR1 is SNHLY and CDR2 is FYNNEI. Trimming cost V 7 bases and J 4 bases, with 13 bases left between them. The CDR3 length is 13 residues.

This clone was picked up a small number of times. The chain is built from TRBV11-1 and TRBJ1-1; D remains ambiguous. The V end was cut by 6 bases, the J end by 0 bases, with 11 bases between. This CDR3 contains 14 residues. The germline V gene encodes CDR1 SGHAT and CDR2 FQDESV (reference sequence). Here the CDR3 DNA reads TGTGCCAGCAGTCTCGGACGGGTGAACACTGAAGCTTTCTTT. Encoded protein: CASSLGRVNTEAFF.

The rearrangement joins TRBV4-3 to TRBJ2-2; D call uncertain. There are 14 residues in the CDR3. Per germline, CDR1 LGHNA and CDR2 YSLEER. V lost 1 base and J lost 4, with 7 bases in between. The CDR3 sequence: CASSQGTTTGELFF. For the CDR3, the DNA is TGCGCCAGCAGCCAAGGCACGACCACCGGGGAGCTGTTTTTT.

The CDR3 nucleotides are TGTGCCAGCTCACCCGGGGGACCCTCTGGAAACACCATATATTTT. Protein product: CASSPGGPSGNTIYF. The V gene is TRBV18, the J gene TRBJ1-3; D may be TRBD1 (5 bases). V was shortened by 3 bases and J by 0 bases, with 9 bases between the two germline ends. Germline V gene data show CDR1 as KGHSH and CDR2 as LQKENI. The CDR3 runs to 15 residues.

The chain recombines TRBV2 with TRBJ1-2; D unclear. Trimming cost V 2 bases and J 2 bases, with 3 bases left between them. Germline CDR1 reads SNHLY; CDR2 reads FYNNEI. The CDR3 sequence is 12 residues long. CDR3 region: CASSEQNYGYTF. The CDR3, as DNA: TGTGCCAGCAGTGAACAGAACTATGGCTACACCTTC.

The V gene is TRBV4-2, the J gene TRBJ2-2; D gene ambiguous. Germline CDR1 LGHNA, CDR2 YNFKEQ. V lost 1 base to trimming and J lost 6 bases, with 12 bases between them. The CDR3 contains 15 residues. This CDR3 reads CASSQGRVSPGELFF. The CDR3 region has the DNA TGTGCCAGCAGCCAAGGAAGGGTTTCACCCGGGGAGCTGTTTTTT.